The clone carrying this T cell receptor beta chain was recorded at least ten times. The target antigen is unknown. At one end, the junction sequence differs from germline, possibly due to a read error. The iRepertoire nested amplicon-rescue multiplex PCR amplified TCR alpha and beta CDR3s from RNA. Each CDR3 protein is one row after TCRdb ran MiXCR on the multiplex PCR reads. The repertoire has about 93,000 distinct CDR3 sequences, around 40% of them found once; the top ten carry approximately 38%. This sample is part of a study of glioma-infiltrating T cells. Germline V gene data show CDR1 as SNHLY and CDR2 as FYNNEI. CDR3 size: 18 residues. Study observations and caveats: Tissue-blood divergence was below expectation in non-neoplastic patients, above in gliomas.

Sequencing was carried out using glioma tissue, nonneoplastic brain tissue, or PBMCs (not recorded which). The rearrangement joins TRBV2 to TRBJ2-1; TRBD2 agrees at 9 bases. This TCR derives from a human donor with low-grade glioma or glioblastoma, undergoing nonglioma brain surgery, or in good health (not recorded which). The CDR3: CASREGAGGRSSYNEQFF. The CDR3 nucleotides read TGTGCCAGCAGAGAAGGGGCGGGGGGGCGGAGCTCCTACAATGAGCAGTTCTTC.